One and the same sample provided the 10 T cell receptor beta chains below, sequenced in a study of shared clonotypes between healthy human individuals. Using immunoSEQ multiplex PCR, the repertoire was profiled, and TCRdb retains in-frame clones only, with some absent. The sample consists of roughly 1,500,000 clones, about 98.5% of them appearing once. Specimen: naive CD4+ T cells sorted from blood. The sample's subset: CD45RA+ positively selected. These receptors were taken from a man aged 25-45 years in good health.

The chain employs TRBV13 and TRBJ2-1; 8 bases are a match to TRBD2. The V and J ends lost 3 bases and 6 bases, in that order; junction bases with no gene match: 7. From germline, CDR1 is PRHDT and CDR2 FYEKMQ (reference sequence). CDR3 size: 15 residues. In nucleotides, the CDR3 is TGTGCCAGCAGCTTCGGCGGGAGGTTGGGCAATGAGCAGTTCTTC. Protein sequence: CASSFGGRLGNEQFF.

This clone is a singleton in its sample. CDR3 nucleotide sequence: TGCAGCGTTGCAGGGTTGCTTGTAAGTGAGCAGTTCTTC. Translating gives CSVAGLLVSEQFF. The gene calls are TRBV29-1 and TRBJ2-1, with a weak D call TRBD1 (5 bases). Trimming removed 4 bases from V and 9 bases from J, with 16 bases in between. CDR1 and CDR2 from the germline V gene are SQVTM and ANQGSEA. The CDR3 loop spans 13 amino acids.

The V gene is TRBV27, the J gene TRBJ2-7; D is unclear. The V gene's germline CDR1 is MNHEY and CDR2 SMNVEV (reference sequence). The CDR3 extends over 15 amino acids. The germline V and J ends were trimmed by 8 bases and 3 bases, with 20 bases remaining between them. The CDR3 coding sequence is TGTGCCAGCCGGCTCTCCAGGTTTATCGACTACGAGCAGTACTTC. It is translated as CASRLSRFIDYEQYF.

The chain uses TRBV30 and TRBJ2-3; TRBD2 matches 7 bases. The CDR3 is 12 residues long. Germline loops: CDR1 GTSNPN, CDR2 SVGIG (reference sequence). The junction had 5 bases not matched to a gene; V was cut back by 7 bases and J by 4 bases. The CDR3 loop is CASWGGADTQYF. The CDR3 DNA follows: TGTGCCTCCTGGGGGGGGGCAGATACGCAGTATTTT.

The rearrangement uses TRBV28 and TRBJ1-1; D unclear. V lost 11 bases to trimming and J lost 1 base, with 14 bases between them. CDR1 MDHEN and CDR2 SYDVKM come from the germline V gene. This CDR3 is built from 13 residues. The CDR3 DNA follows: TGTGCCTTCAGCTCCGATCGGAACACTGAAGCTTTCTTT. It is translated as CAFSSDRNTEAFF.

CDR3 amino acids: CASSTLPLGNEQFF. CDR3 sequence (DNA): TGTGCCAGCAGCACCCTCCCACTCGGGAATGAGCAGTTCTTC. The genes are TRBV21-1 and TRBJ2-1; TRBD2 is the table's D call and was not checked against the DNA. TRBV21-1 constitutes a pseudogene. CDR3 length: 14 amino acids.

The rearrangement joins TRBV19 to TRBJ2-1; D is possibly TRBD1 (5 bases). CDR1 is LNHDA, CDR2 SQIVND, per germline (reference sequence). The V end lost 7 bases, the J end lost 1 base, and 8 bases lay between the germline ends. The CDR3 has 13 amino acids. The CDR3 nucleotides read TGTGCCAGTACAAAGGGGTCCTACAATGAGCAGTTCTTC. Translation gives CASTKGSYNEQFF.

The chain carries TRBV7-9 and TRBJ2-3, with D tentatively TRBD1 (6 bases). Germline V CDR1 and CDR2: SEHNR, FQNEAQ (reference sequence). V gave up 8 bases and J gave up 0 bases, with 18 bases separating them. The CDR3 covers 16 residues. CDR3 nucleotide sequence: TGTGCCAGCGCTATGGACCAGGGGCTTAGCACAGATACGCAGTATTTT. The encoded protein is CASAMDQGLSTDTQYF.

The J gene is TRBJ1-1, the V gene TRBV27, with D possibly matching TRBD1 (5 bases). This CDR3 comprises 11 residues. The germline V and J ends were trimmed by 3 bases and 7 bases, with 6 bases remaining between them. The germline V gene encodes CDR1 MNHEY and CDR2 SMNVEV (reference sequence). The CDR3 nucleotides are TGTGCCAGCAGTTTCGACAGTGAAGCTTTCTTT. Translating gives CASSFDSEAFF.

J is TRBJ1-1 and V is TRBV5-4; 7 bases align to TRBD1. With V trimmed by 9 bases and J by 2 bases, 13 bases remained unmatched. Germline CDR1 reads SGHNT; CDR2 reads YYREEE (reference sequence). CDR3 size: 15 residues. The CDR3 nucleotides are TGTGCCACCCAGGGTTACAGGGGCATTAACACTGAAGCTTTCTTT. It translates to CATQGYRGINTEAFF.